Below, 28 T cell receptor beta chains from the same sample are listed, as sequenced in a study of shared clonotypes between healthy human individuals. The method was immunoSEQ multiplex PCR; TCRdb's version includes in-frame clones alone and lacks a portion of them. This sample has roughly 1,100,000 clones; approximately 72% occur once, and the top ten carry approximately 1.5%. The sequenced sample was memory CD4+ T cells sorted from blood. The sample's subset: CD45RA-negative fraction. These receptor sequences come from a man aged 18 to 30 in good health.

This clone has only a few counts. The same CDR3 arises from other DNA sequences in this sample as well. The rearrangement links TRBV5-1 to TRBJ2-1; D remains unclear. The germline V gene encodes CDR1 SGHRS and CDR2 YFSETQ. Trimming stripped 2 bases from V and 5 bases from J, with 2 bases between. The CDR3 is 11 amino acids. The CDR3 bases are TGCGCCAGCAGCTTCAACAATGAGCAGTTCTTC. It specifies CASSFNNEQFF.

This chain links TRBV7-9 with TRBJ1-5; perhaps TRBD1 as D (5 bases). Germline V gene lookup returns CDR1 SEHNR and CDR2 FQNEAQ (reference sequence). V was pared by 1 base and J by 6 bases, with 7 bases between. The CDR3 is 13 residues long. The chain's CDR3 is CASSLDGTQPQHF. Written as DNA, the CDR3 is TGTGCCAGCAGCTTAGACGGGACTCAGCCCCAGCATTTT.

The rearrangement joins TRBV6-1 to TRBJ2-7; D gene ambiguous. V was clipped by 6 bases and J by 0 bases, with 15 bases between them. The germline V gene has CDR1 MNHNS and CDR2 SASEGT. The CDR3 has 15 amino acids. The CDR3 reads CASRVGSYSSYEQYF. CDR3 coding DNA: TGTGCCAGCAGGGTTGGGTCTTACAGCTCCTACGAGCAGTACTTC.

The chain carries TRBV6-5 and TRBJ2-7; 9 nucleotides align to TRBD1. Germline-derived CDR1 and CDR2 are MNHEY and SVGAGI. The CDR3 covers 14 residues. V lost 6 bases, J lost 3 bases, and 6 bases stayed unmatched. CDR3 protein: CASRGTGQSYEQYF. The CDR3 bases are TGTGCCAGCAGGGGGACAGGGCAGAGCTACGAGCAGTACTTC.

The chain recombines TRBV21-1 with TRBJ1-3. TRBV21-1 is a pseudogene. The CDR3 loop spans 18 amino acids. The DNA for the CDR3 is TGTGCCAGCAGCAAAGGGAACCGGGGCGTCAGATCTGGAAACACCATATATTTT. The encoded protein is CASSKGNRGVRSGNTIYF.

This chain joins TRBV6-6 and TRBJ2-5, with D possibly being TRBD1 (6 bases). The CDR3 totals 13 residues. Germline V gene sequence: CDR1 MNHNY, CDR2 SVGAGI (reference sequence). V dropped 6 bases and J dropped 4 bases, with 12 bases sitting between them. The CDR3 sequence: CASSRTGTETQYF. The CDR3 nucleotides are TGTGCCAGCAGCCGCACAGGGACAGAGACCCAGTACTTC.

The chain joins TRBV7-2 to TRBJ2-1; no definite D call. The CDR3 spans 13 residues. The V gene lost 2 bases and the J gene lost 7 bases, with 9 bases spanning the gap. Germline V gene lookup returns CDR1 SGHTA and CDR2 FQGNSA. CDR3 DNA: TGTGCCAGCAGCTTACCCCTCCTTAATGAGCAGTTCTTC. As protein: CASSLPLLNEQFF.

In this sample, this clone turned up once. This chain links TRBV5-1 with TRBJ2-2; perhaps TRBD1 as D (6 bases). This CDR3 has 15 amino acids. Germline V gene lookup returns CDR1 SGHRS and CDR2 YFSETQ. V was pared by 4 bases and J by 5 bases, with 15 bases between. CDR3 residues: CASSKQGGETGELFF. The CDR3 DNA follows: TGCGCCAGCAGCAAACAGGGTGGAGAAACCGGGGAGCTGTTTTTT.

The gene calls are TRBV6-4 and TRBJ2-1, with 16 positions matching TRBD2. This CDR3 comprises 17 residues. Germline CDR1 and CDR2: MRHNA and SNTAGT. V trimming: 6 bases; J trimming: 4 bases; junction bases outside the gene matches: 6. This CDR3 is CASSERGLAGGYNEQFF. DNA for the CDR3: TGTGCCAGCAGCGAGAGGGGACTAGCGGGGGGGTACAATGAGCAGTTCTTC.

The CDR3: CASSLATSSGELFF. The CDR3 nucleotides are TGTGCCAGCAGCTTAGCTACCAGTTCCGGGGAGCTGTTTTTT. The chain recombines TRBV11-2 with TRBJ2-2; the D is unclear. Trimming removed 1 base at V and 6 bases at J, with 9 bases between. The germline CDR1 and CDR2 sequences are SGHAT and FQNNGV. There are 14 residues in the CDR3.

This chain uses TRBV27 with TRBJ1-6; tentative D call: TRBD1 (6 bases). The CDR3 contains 13 residues. Germline loops: CDR1 MNHEY, CDR2 SMNVEV (reference sequence). The V end lost 5 bases, the J end lost 5 bases, and 7 bases lay between the germline ends. The CDR3 is CASSNRDNSPLHF. The CDR3 region has the DNA TGTGCCAGCAGTAACAGGGATAATTCACCCCTCCACTTT.

The chain couples TRBV18 to TRBJ2-1; D assignment may be TRBD1 or TRBD2 (5 bases each). The ends were cut back, 3 bases at V and 12 bases at J, with 24 bases in the middle. Germline CDR1 and CDR2: KGHSH and LQKENI. The CDR3 runs 16 residues. Here the CDR3 reads CASSPPHMRGLAGQFF. The DNA for the CDR3 is TGTGCCAGCTCACCCCCCCATATGAGGGGCCTCGCCGGGCAGTTCTTC.

In its sample, this clone was seen once. The chain links TRBV30 to TRBJ1-1; D unresolved. Germline V gene data show CDR1 as GTSNPN and CDR2 as SVGIG (reference sequence). V was cut by 3 bases and J by 3 bases, with 14 bases left in between. The CDR3 is made up of 14 amino acids. CDR3 DNA sequence: TGTGCCTGGAGATCTTTTCGCGGGGACACTGAAGCTTTCTTT. This sequence encodes CAWRSFRGDTEAFF.

The rearrangement joins TRBV29-1 to TRBJ2-5; D remains unclear. V dropped 3 bases and J dropped 2 bases, with 7 bases sitting between them. The V gene's germline CDR1 is SQVTM and CDR2 ANQGSEA. This CDR3 has 12 amino acids. The CDR3 reads CSVDGRQETQYF. The CDR3 DNA is TGCAGCGTTGACGGCAGGCAAGAGACCCAGTACTTC.

The chain is built from TRBV27 and TRBJ2-7, with TRBD1 identical over 8 bases. V was pared by 7 bases and J by 0 bases, with 8 bases of the junction left unmatched. The germline gives CDR1 MNHEY, CDR2 SMNVEV (reference sequence). There are 15 residues in the CDR3. The CDR3 DNA reads as TGTGCCAGCACCCGTGGGACAGGCCTCTCCTACGAGCAGTACTTC. It encodes CASTRGTGLSYEQYF.

The chain employs TRBV5-1 and TRBJ1-1; 8 bases map to TRBD1. The CDR3 totals 15 residues. The V gene end was trimmed by 4 bases and the J gene end by 1 base; junction bases not matched to a gene: 6. Germline V lookup: CDR1 SGHRS, CDR2 YFSETQ. CDR3 coding DNA: TGCGCCAGCAGCCTGGACAGGGTTCCGAACACTGAAGCTTTCTTT. Amino acid sequence: CASSLDRVPNTEAFF.

The rearrangement joins TRBV1 to TRBJ1-6. TRBV1 constitutes a pseudogene. This CDR3 spans 18 amino acids. CDR3 in DNA: TGCACCAGCAGCCAAGGCCGGGTGCGGCAGGTACGCGGTTCACCCCTCCACTTT. Its translation: CTSSQGRVRQVRGSPLHF.

This clone has only a few counts. V is TRBV18 and J is TRBJ2-7; the D gene is possibly TRBD2 (5 bases). V lost 2 bases and J lost 5, with 10 bases in between. Germline V gene sequence: CDR1 KGHSH, CDR2 LQKENI. The CDR3 consists of 13 residues. Here the CDR3 DNA reads TGTGCCAGCTCACCATCTAGCCCGGACGAGCAGTACTTC. This gives the protein CASSPSSPDEQYF.

The chain links TRBV7-9 to TRBJ1-1, with 7 bases identical to TRBD1. Germline trimming cut 1 base from V and 0 bases from J; bases unmatched to any gene: 2. The CDR3 loop spans 15 amino acids. CDR1 SEHNR and CDR2 FQNEAQ come from the germline V gene (reference sequence). The CDR3 region has the DNA TGTGCCAGCAGCTTAGGACAGGGTATGAACACTGAAGCTTTCTTT. It codes for CASSLGQGMNTEAFF.

This clone was counted once. This sequence may be a read error, since a much larger clone differs from it by one base. The V gene is TRBV7-6, the J gene TRBJ2-7; 11 bases agree with TRBD2. Germline assignment: CDR1 SGHVS and CDR2 FNYEAQ. CDR3 size: 15 residues. Trimming took 0 bases from V and 2 from J; bases not matched to a gene: 0. The CDR3 loop reads CASSLASGGAYEQYF. The CDR3, as DNA: TGTGCCAGCAGCTTAGCTAGCGGGGGGGCCTACGAGCAGTACTTC.

The chain links TRBV29-1 to TRBJ2-7; 7 positions match TRBD2. The CDR3 has 15 residues. J was trimmed by 5 bases and V by 2 bases; bases with no gene match: 12. The germline V gene has CDR1 SQVTM and CDR2 ANQGSEA. CDR3: CSVEQRDLTWDEQYF. The CDR3 DNA reads TGCAGCGTTGAACAGCGGGATCTTACCTGGGACGAGCAGTACTTC.

The chain carries TRBV15 and TRBJ1-4; 8 nucleotides align to TRBD1. J gave up 8 bases and V 1 base, and 6 bases lay outside the gene matches. The CDR3 length is 15 residues. Germline values: CDR1 LNHNV, CDR2 YYDKDF (reference sequence). The CDR3 DNA sequence: TGTGCCACCAGCAGAGGGACAGGGAGGGGGGAAAAACTGTTTTTT. It yields the protein CATSRGTGRGEKLFF. Full variable domain (missing parts from reference TRBV15 and TRBJ1-4): DAMVIQNPRYQVTQFGKPVTLSCSQTLNHNVMYWYQQKSSQAPKLLFHYYDKDFNNEADTPDNFQSRRPNTSFCFLDIRSPGLGDTAMYLCATSRGTGRGEKLFFGSGTQLSVL.

This clone has a count of ten or more. Other nucleotide sequences from this sample produce the same CDR3. V usage is TRBV19 and J usage is TRBJ2-1; perhaps TRBD2 as D (6 bases). The ends were cut back, 5 bases at V and 4 bases at J, with 12 bases in the middle. CDR1 and CDR2 from the germline V gene are LNHDA and SQIVND (reference sequence). This CDR3 has 14 residues. The CDR3 region has the DNA TGTGCCAGTAGTCCGGGACTGGGATACAATGAGCAGTTCTTC. Protein product: CASSPGLGYNEQFF.

The sample holds many counts of this clone. V gene TRBV4-3 combines with J gene TRBJ2-3, with D possibly being TRBD1 or TRBD2 (6 bases each). Germline V CDR1 and CDR2: LGHNA, YSLEER. Trimming stripped 4 bases from V and 0 bases from J, with 11 bases between. The CDR3 is 15 residues long. In DNA, the CDR3 is TGCGCCAGCAGCCCGAGGGGGGTCAGCACAGATACGCAGTATTTT. Translated, it gives CASSPRGVSTDTQYF.

The chain carries TRBV9 and TRBJ1-2; 9 bases agree with TRBD1. V lost 4 bases, J lost 8 bases, and 9 bases stayed unmatched. The CDR3 covers 14 residues. Germline CDR1 reads SGDLS; CDR2 reads YYNGEE. For the CDR3, the DNA is TGTGCCAGCAGCTCGATGGGACAGGGAGGCGGCTACACCTTC. Residues: CASSSMGQGGGYTF.

The chain recombines TRBV7-9 with TRBJ1-2; D is ambiguous. The germline V gene has CDR1 SEHNR and CDR2 FQNEAQ (reference sequence). This CDR3 comprises 13 residues. V was pared by 3 bases and J by 7 bases, with 12 bases between. The CDR3 sequence: CASSLEGESGYTF. The DNA for the CDR3 is TGTGCCAGCAGCTTGGAAGGAGAGAGTGGCTACACCTTC.

Of note for this clone: This specimen includes other DNA sequences encoding the same CDR3. This rearrangement joins TRBV6-5 to TRBJ2-3, with a weak D call TRBD1 (6 bases). Looked up from germline, CDR1 is MNHEY and CDR2 is SVGAGI. The V and J ends lost 2 bases and 3 bases respectively, with 9 bases between them. The CDR3 runs to 14 residues. The CDR3 bases are TGTGCCAGCAGTTACAAGCAGGGGACAGATACGCAGTATTTT. The encoded protein is CASSYKQGTDTQYF.

The chain links TRBV6-6 to TRBJ1-6, with D maybe TRBD1 (6 bases). This CDR3 is 16 amino acids long. V was trimmed by 2 bases and J by 9 bases, leaving 17 bases between them. Germline lookup yields CDR1 MNHNY and CDR2 SVGAGI (reference sequence). CDR3 sequence: CASSYGLQGTGSPLHF. CDR3 nucleotides: TGTGCCAGCAGTTACGGTCTTCAGGGGACGGGTTCACCCCTCCACTTT.